Presented here are 20 T cell receptor beta chains from one specimen sequenced in a study of OX40 agonist ivuxolimab in advanced cancers. Measured with immunoSEQ multiplex PCR; TCRdb has only the in-frame clones, and not every one. Of approximately 91,000 clones detected, about nine tenths appear once; the ten largest clones hold about 0.33%. This specimen consisted of CD4+ or CD8+ T cells sorted from blood, obtained in a trial of the OX40 agonist ivuxolimab. The origin of the receptors is an adult with an advanced solid tumor such as melanoma, head and neck, liver or kidney cancer.

The genes are TRBV9 and TRBJ1-2; D gene uncertain. Trimming stripped 6 bases from V and 1 base from J, with 10 bases between. This CDR3 region has 13 residues. The V gene's germline CDR1 is SGDLS and CDR2 YYNGEE. CDR3 in amino acids: CASTRADNYGYTF. In DNA form, the CDR3 reads TGTGCCAGCACCAGAGCAGATAACTATGGCTACACCTTC. Combining the CDR3 with reference TRBV9 and TRBJ1-2 gives the whole variable domain DSGVTQTPKHLITATGQRVTLRCSPRSGDLSVYWYQQSLDQGLQFLIQYYNGEERAKGNILERFSAQQFPDLHSELNLSSLELGDSALYFCASTRADNYGYTFGSGTRLTVV.

This chain connects TRBV6-5 to TRBJ1-2; D is perhaps TRBD1 (5 bases). Germline values: CDR1 MNHEY, CDR2 SVGAGI. The V end was cut by 7 bases, the J end by 2 bases, with 14 bases between. The length of the CDR3 is 14 residues. CDR3 protein: CASTGVGENYGYTF. The CDR3 bases are TGTGCCAGCACGGGAGTGGGGGAGAACTATGGCTACACCTTC.

The chain joins TRBV4-3 to TRBJ1-2, with TRBD1 matching over 8 bases. V gave up 0 bases and J gave up 8 bases; unmatched junction bases: 8. CDR1 LGHNA and CDR2 YSLEER come from the germline V gene. This CDR3 is 15 amino acids long. The CDR3 region has the DNA TGCGCCAGCAGCCAAGATAACCGACAGGGGTACGGCTACACCTTC. Protein product: CASSQDNRQGYGYTF.

The chain recombines TRBV4-3 with TRBJ1-1; tentative D call: TRBD1 (5 bases). Trimming removed 0 bases at V and 3 bases at J, with 14 bases between. Per the germline V gene, CDR1 is LGHNA and CDR2 is YSLEER. This CDR3 spans 16 amino acids. In DNA, the CDR3 is TGCGCCAGCAGCCAAGAACAGGATTTGTGGGACACTGAAGCTTTCTTT. Translating it yields CASSQEQDLWDTEAFF.

This clone was recorded once. The chain has TRBV4-3 and TRBJ2-3; D perhaps matches TRBD2 (6 bases). CDR1 and CDR2 (germline): LGHNA, YSLEER. This CDR3 is 15 amino acids long. Trimming took off 1 base at V and 5 bases at J, with 13 bases between the two ends. CDR3 bases: TGCGCCAGCAGCCAAGCCGGGAGCACCGGAGATACGCAGTATTTT. Translated: CASSQAGSTGDTQYF.

The chain joins TRBV25-1 to TRBJ2-3; 9 bases are a match to TRBD2. Unmatched junction bases numbered 4, after V lost 3 bases and J lost 3 bases. Germline-derived CDR1 and CDR2 are MGHDK and SYGVNS. The CDR3 covers 15 residues. The CDR3 is CASSEASGKTDTQYF. Written as DNA, the CDR3 is TGTGCCAGCAGTGAGGCTAGCGGGAAGACAGATACGCAGTATTTT.

This chain connects TRBV2 to TRBJ2-3; 9 bases are shared with TRBD2. This CDR3 has 15 amino acids. The J segment lost 3 bases and the V segment lost 7 bases, leaving 8 bases of the junction unmatched. Germline CDR1 reads SNHLY; CDR2 reads FYNNEI. The CDR3 region has the DNA TGTGCCAGCACCGCAGGGGGACTAGCTACAGATACGCAGTATTTT. It encodes CASTAGGLATDTQYF.

This clone was picked up one time. The CDR3, as DNA: TGTGCCAGCAGCCCTCAACGTACTGAAGCTTTCTTT. Residues: CASSPQRTEAFF. The chain joins TRBV7-2 to TRBJ1-1; D is unresolved. Per germline, CDR1 SGHTA and CDR2 FQGNSA. Trimming cost V 5 bases and J 5 bases, with 9 bases left between them. The CDR3 is 12 residues long.

This chain uses TRBV2 with TRBJ1-5; D is perhaps TRBD1 (5 bases). V dropped 3 bases and J dropped 7 bases, with 7 bases sitting between them. Germline CDR1 and CDR2: SNHLY and FYNNEI. The CDR3 covers 12 residues. DNA of the CDR3: TGTGCCAGCAGTGAGGGACCCCAGCCCCAGCATTTT. Encoded protein: CASSEGPQPQHF.

The V call is TRBV21-1, the J call TRBJ2-1; TRBD1 was called by the table and not checked on the DNA. TRBV21-1 is classified as a pseudogene. The CDR3 is 18 amino acids. The CDR3 nucleotides are TGTGCCAGCAGCAAAGTCGTTAGCGGACAGGGGGTCCACAATGAGCAGTTCTTC. Translated, it gives CASSKVVSGQGVHNEQFF.

The chain couples TRBV5-6 to TRBJ1-2, with no clear D. Germline CDR1 SGHDT, CDR2 YYEEEE. Deletions cut 1 base from V and 8 bases from J, with 12 bases between. CDR3 length equals 13 residues. The CDR3 nucleotides are TGTGCCAGCAGCTTGTGGCAGCCCCAAGGCTACACCTTC. Its translation: CASSLWQPQGYTF.

The chain links TRBV15 to TRBJ2-2; D tentatively reads TRBD1 or TRBD2 (6 bases each). Germline CDR1 LNHNV, CDR2 YYDKDF (reference sequence). The CDR3 is 16 residues long. V gave up 7 bases and J gave up 5 bases, with 20 bases separating them. The CDR3 DNA reads TGTGCCACCATTCTTCGGAGGGGGGCGAGGACCGGGGAGCTGTTTTTT. Amino acids: CATILRRGARTGELFF.

The chain employs TRBV10-3 and TRBJ1-1, with TRBD1 matching 7 bases. This CDR3 spans 13 amino acids. J lost 6 bases, V lost 8 bases, and 9 bases had no gene match. Germline V gene lookup returns CDR1 ENHRY and CDR2 SYGVKD. The CDR3 DNA reads TGTGCCATCTCGACAGGGAGGGTCGCTGAAGCTTTCTTT. Translated: CAISTGRVAEAFF.

The rearrangement uses TRBV6-1 and TRBJ2-7; D call uncertain. The CDR3 is 13 amino acids. The germline V gene has CDR1 MNHNS and CDR2 SASEGT. Trimming took 4 bases from V and 0 from J, leaving 7 bases between them. The CDR3 DNA follows: TGTGCCAGCAGTGTGAGGCCCTCCTACGAGCAGTACTTC. Translation gives CASSVRPSYEQYF.

This clone was observed a few times. This chain joins TRBV5-1 and TRBJ2-1; a possible D gene is TRBD2 (5 bases). CDR1 and CDR2 from the germline V gene are SGHRS and YFSETQ. V was pared by 0 bases and J by 0 bases, with 7 bases between. The CDR3 sequence is 15 residues long. Written as DNA, the CDR3 is TGCGCCAGCAGCTTGGTAGCGAGCTCCTACAATGAGCAGTTCTTC. It yields the protein CASSLVASSYNEQFF.

The chain couples TRBV7-8 to TRBJ2-3, with D unresolved. Between the trimmed V and J ends, which lost 4 bases and 14 bases, there was a span of 13 bases. Germline V CDR1 and CDR2: SGHVS, FQNEAQ. The CDR3 has 11 amino acids. CDR3 protein: CASSSGRLAYF. CDR3 nucleotides: TGTGCCAGCAGCTCGGGCCGACTGGCGTATTTT.

The V and J genes are TRBV5-8 and TRBJ2-7; 7 bases are a match to TRBD1. The CDR3 is 14 residues long. The trim removed 5 bases at V and 1 base at J, leaving 6 bases unmatched. Germline V gene sequence: CDR1 SGHTS, CDR2 YDEGEE. The DNA for the CDR3 is TGTGCCAGCAGGAAGGGGACAGCGTCCTACGAGCAGTACTTC. Its protein product is CASRKGTASYEQYF.

The gene calls are TRBV27 and TRBJ2-1, with 8 bases lining up with TRBD2. Trimming at V came to 4 bases and at J to 6 bases, leaving 11 bases not matched to a gene. Looked up from germline, CDR1 is MNHEY and CDR2 is SMNVEV (reference sequence). The CDR3 runs 16 residues. DNA for the CDR3: TGTGCCAGCAGTTGGGGAAGCGGGGGAATGGGCAATGAGCAGTTCTTC. Protein sequence: CASSWGSGGMGNEQFF.

There are a few counts of this clone. The chain's CDR3 is CATQGRAYEQYF. CDR3 nucleotides: TGTGCCACCCAGGGGAGGGCCTACGAGCAGTACTTC. This sequence joins TRBV10-3 and TRBJ2-7, with a possible D match to TRBD2 (7 bases). V lost 10 bases to trimming and J lost 2 bases, with 12 bases between them. Germline assignment: CDR1 ENHRY and CDR2 SYGVKD. There are 12 residues in the CDR3.

The chain combines TRBV7-2 with TRBJ1-2; 10 nucleotides align to TRBD1. V was pared by 1 base and J by 0 bases, with 5 bases of the junction left unmatched. This CDR3 contains 17 residues. From germline, CDR1 is SGHTA and CDR2 FQGNSA. CDR3 in DNA: TGTGCCAGCAGCTTAGGTGGACAGGGGGGAACTAACTATGGCTACACCTTC. Its translation: CASSLGGQGGTNYGYTF.